The 8 T cell receptor beta chains given below trace back to one sample, sequenced in a study of blood T cell repertoires in COVID-19 (TCRdb year 2020). Receptor libraries were prepared by the immunoSEQ multiplex PCR assay. TCRdb provides this immuneACCESS table in a form limited to in-frame rearrangements. Some clones are lacking; in checked studies, under half of them reflect an unresolved V gene, and why the rest are absent is not known. Across this sample there are 300,000 or so clones, with about 88% seen only once. Together, the top ten hold 1.3% of the sample. Input material: peripheral blood. The receptors shown here come from a man aged 65 to 85 with acute or convalescent COVID-19.

V gene TRBV9 combines with J gene TRBJ1-2, with a weak D call TRBD1 (5 bases). CDR3 length equals 16 residues. In germline, CDR1 is SGDLS, CDR2 YYNGEE. Trimming left V 0 bases short and J 8 bases short, with 20 bases between. This CDR3 is CASSVAHAQAMGGYTF. The CDR3 DNA is TGTGCCAGCAGCGTAGCTCATGCACAGGCGATGGGGGGCTACACCTTC.

This sequence joins TRBV7-8 and TRBJ2-5; possibly TRBD1 for D (5 bases). The germline CDR1 and CDR2 sequences are SGHVS and FQNEAQ. The CDR3 spans 17 residues. Deletions cut 1 base from V and 5 bases from J, with 20 bases between. This CDR3 is CASSLESPRTGLETQYF. As DNA, the CDR3 is TGTGCCAGCAGCTTAGAGTCCCCCCGTACAGGCCTCGAGACCCAGTACTTC. Looking up the rest from reference TRBV7-8 and TRBJ2-5 gives the full variable domain: GAGVSQSPRYKVAKRGQDVALRCDPISGHVSLFWYQQALGQGPEFLTYFQNEAQLDKSGLPSDRFFAERPEGSVSTLKIQRTQQEDSAVYLCASSLESPRTGLETQYFGPGTRLLVL.

The V call is TRBV5-4, the J call TRBJ1-3; unclear D gene. CDR1 is SGHNT and CDR2 is YYREEE in the germline V gene (reference sequence). V lost 0 bases to trimming and J lost 4 bases, with 8 bases between them. The CDR3 is 14 residues long. The chain's CDR3 is CASSLGSVGNTIYF. The DNA for the CDR3 is TGTGCCAGCAGCTTGGGGAGTGTCGGAAACACCATATATTTT.

The chain joins TRBV4-1 to TRBJ1-2; 10 bases are shared with TRBD1. CDR3 length: 15 amino acids. Germline V gene lookup returns CDR1 MGHRA and CDR2 YSYEKL. J gave up 2 bases and V 4 bases, and 4 bases lay outside the gene matches. The CDR3 is CASSLRDRGNYGYTF. CDR3 DNA: TGCGCCAGCAGCCTCCGGGACAGGGGAAACTATGGCTACACCTTC.

The gene calls are TRBV5-5 and TRBJ1-3; D not resolved. The germline gives CDR1 SGHKS, CDR2 YYEKEE (reference sequence). The V end lost 4 bases, the J end lost 2 bases, and 13 bases lay between the germline ends. CDR3 size: 15 residues. CDR3 DNA sequence: TGTGCCAGCAGCGTCGGGATGGCTGCTGGAAACACCATATATTTT. Its translation: CASSVGMAAGNTIYF. The full variable domain, in which reference TRBV5-5 and TRBJ1-3 provide the parts outside the CDR3, is DAGVTQSPTHLIKTRGQQVTLRCSPISGHKSVSWYQQVLGQGPQFIFQYYEKEERGRGNFPDRFSARQFPNYSSELNVNALLLGDSALYLCASSVGMAAGNTIYFGEGSWLTVV.

The V call is TRBV5-4, the J call TRBJ2-5, with 9 bases identical to TRBD2. The germline V gene encodes CDR1 SGHNT and CDR2 YYREEE (reference sequence). Trimming at V came to 5 bases and at J to 5 bases, leaving 7 bases not matched to a gene. This CDR3 has 14 amino acids. The CDR3 DNA follows: TGTGCCAGCAGATGGCGGGGGGGCACCGAGACCCAGTACTTC. This codes for CASRWRGGTETQYF.

The chain carries TRBV2 and TRBJ1-1, with 9 bases identical to TRBD1. The junction had 7 bases not matched to a gene; V was cut back by 6 bases and J by 5 bases. Germline CDR1 SNHLY, CDR2 FYNNEI. CDR3 length: 14 residues. The DNA of the CDR3 is TGTGCCAGCAGCGTACAGGGGGCAGGGACTGAAGCTTTCTTT. Its translation: CASSVQGAGTEAFF.

The V and J genes are TRBV29-1 and TRBJ2-3; D perhaps matches TRBD1 (6 bases). The CDR3 length is 20 residues. CDR1 is SQVTM, CDR2 ANQGSEA, per germline. V lost 6 bases to trimming and J lost 5 bases, with 36 bases between them. The CDR3 sequence is CSVPGVGDTVTKRFQDTQYF. In DNA form, the CDR3 reads TGCAGCGTCCCCGGGGTGGGGGACACCGTTACGAAGCGGTTTCAAGATACGCAGTATTTT.